This T cell receptor beta chain was found in a study of beta chain features in type 1 diabetes. Points from the study as a whole: TCRB rearrangement may or may not be influenced by HLA type; here this remained unresolved. All four CD4+ subsets of Type 1 diabetes patients contained TCRB CDR3s that were moderately but significantly shorter. cDNA-based sequencing might over-represent cells highly expressing TCR.

CDR3 length equals 17 residues. CDR1 and CDR2 from the germline V gene are MNHNS and SASEGT. The V and J ends lost 0 bases and 0 bases respectively, with 13 bases between them. Over 95% purity was reached by all sorted populations. As for this clone: The target antigen is unknown.

Reverse transcription of all isolated RNA meant that expressed TCRB transcripts were sequenced. Some clones are missing from TCRdb's copy, which holds only in-frame ones; the method was immunoSEQ multiplex PCR. The sample lists over 120,000 clones; about a tenth were seen once. Sequencing was carried out using central memory CD4+ T cells from blood. This clonotype originated in a man aged 18 to 29 in good health. This chain links TRBV6-1 with TRBJ2-3, with D hard to call. The CDR3 reads CASSEALGFTSTDTQYF. DNA for the CDR3: TGTGCCAGCAGTGAAGCCCTGGGCTTCACTAGCACAGATACGCAGTATTTT.